The rows below give T cell receptor beta chains drawn from one sample of a study of OX40 agonist ivuxolimab in advanced cancers. Generated by immunoSEQ multiplex PCR, the TCRdb table keeps only in-frame clones and is missing some. The sample has 70,000 to 80,000 clones, approximately 90% seen once. Sample: CD4+ or CD8+ T cells sorted from blood, taken in a trial of the OX40 agonist ivuxolimab. Receptor source: an adult with an advanced solid tumor such as melanoma, head and neck, liver or kidney cancer. Both conserved end residues are part of each CDR3. The D gene is left open where the match is weak. The listing skips clone size in some rows; elsewhere it reads once, few, many or a size class.

CDR3 DNA,CDR3 protein,J gene,clone size,D gene,V gene
TGCAGCGTTGGAATAATGGGACAGTACGAGCAGTACTTC,CSVGIMGQYEQYF,TRBJ2-7,.,TRBD1,TRBV29-1
TGTGCCACCAGCAGAGATATAGCCCTAGATAGCACAGATACGCAGTATTTT,CATSRDIALDSTDTQYF,TRBJ2-3,.,.,TRBV15
TGTGCCAGCAGCCATCGTCTAGCGGGACTAAGATACAATGAGCAGTTCTTC,CASSHRLAGLRYNEQFF,TRBJ2-1,.,TRBD2,TRBV7-9
TGTGCCTGGCGACTAGCGGGAGGGTCTGAGACCCAGTACTTC,CAWRLAGGSETQYF,TRBJ2-5,.,TRBD2,TRBV30
TGTGCCAGCAGTGGGGGGTCTCGCTACGAGCAGTACTTC,CASSGGSRYEQYF,TRBJ2-7,.,.,TRBV7-2
TGTGCCAGCAGCACCTCGGGACCGAACACCGGGGAGCTGTTTTTT,CASSTSGPNTGELFF,TRBJ2-2,.,.,TRBV7-2
TGTGCCAGCAGCCCAAGGGGGAACCTTCCCTACGAGCAGTACTTC,CASSPRGNLPYEQYF,TRBJ2-7,.,.,TRBV5-4
TGTGCTAGCAGCCCGGGACAGGCGGGGACCGGGGAGCTGTTTTTT,CASSPGQAGTGELFF,TRBJ2-2,once,TRBD1,TRBV7-7
TGTGCCAGCAGCCTTTATGGGGAAGCCCCCACCGGGGAGCTGTTTTTT,CASSLYGEAPTGELFF,TRBJ2-2,.,.,TRBV4-2
TGTGCCAGCTCACCAGGACAGGGCAACGAGCAGTACTTC,CASSPGQGNEQYF,TRBJ2-7,.,TRBD1,TRBV18
TGTGCCAGCAGCTACAGGACAGGGAGCTATGGCTACACCTTC,CASSYRTGSYGYTF,TRBJ1-2,.,TRBD1,TRBV7-9
TGTGCCAGCAGCTTAGACAACGGCTACGAGCAGTACTTC,CASSLDNGYEQYF,TRBJ2-7,.,.,TRBV7-3
TGTGCCAGCAGCTTAGAGGCGACTAACTATGGCTACACCTTC,CASSLEATNYGYTF,TRBJ1-2,.,.,TRBV7-2
TGCGCCAGCAGCCAAGATAGTACAGCTTTTCAGCCCCAGCATTTT,CASSQDSTAFQPQHF,TRBJ1-5,.,.,TRBV4-1
TGTGCCAGCAGCTTAAGTCCCCTGGACAGGGGTAACACTGAAGCTTTCTTT,CASSLSPLDRGNTEAFF,TRBJ1-1,once,TRBD1,TRBV7-3
TGTGCCAGCAGCACCGGGACTAGCGGAAACAATGAGCAGTTCTTC,CASSTGTSGNNEQFF,TRBJ2-1,.,TRBD2,TRBV5-8
TGTGCCAGCAGCCGACCGGGACCCACTTCCCCCGGGGAGCTGTTTTTT,CASSRPGPTSPGELFF,TRBJ2-2,.,.,TRBV4-2
TGTGCCAGCAGCCAAGACGCCAGAAAGAACACTGAAGCTTTCTTT,CASSQDARKNTEAFF,TRBJ1-1,.,.,TRBV4-2
TGCGCCAGCAGCCAGATTGCCGAAGAGACCCAGTACTTC,CASSQIAEETQYF,TRBJ2-5,.,.,TRBV5-1
TGTGCCAGCCGGACAGTTATAGCAACTAATGAAAAACTGTTTTTT,CASRTVIATNEKLFF,TRBJ1-4,.,.,TRBV6-6
TGTGCCAGCAACGTAGTAAAAGCCGGGGAGCTGTTTTTT,CASNVVKAGELFF,TRBJ2-2,.,.,TRBV7-2
TGTGCCATCAGTGAGTCAGTGGGCGCTAGCACAGATACGCAGTATTTT,CAISESVGASTDTQYF,TRBJ2-3,.,.,TRBV10-3
TGTGCCAGCAGAACAGAATCCGTTAAACTGTTTTTT,CASRTESVKLFF,TRBJ1-4,.,.,TRBV2
TGTGCCAGCAGTCAAAGCCGGGACCCGAGTTCACCCCTCCACTTT,CASSQSRDPSSPLHF,TRBJ1-6,.,.,TRBV6-5
TGCAGCGTTGACGGGGGCGGGGGTGGCTACACCTTC,CSVDGGGGGYTF,TRBJ1-2,.,.,TRBV29-1
TGTGCCAGCAGTCAACGCCAGGGCTATGGCTACACCTTC,CASSQRQGYGYTF,TRBJ1-2,.,.,TRBV6-6
TGCGCCAGCAGACCAACAGGTGGGGGCTACACCTTC,CASRPTGGGYTF,TRBJ1-2,.,.,TRBV4-1
TGTGCCAGCAGTGATGGATCTCTAGGGTCCTACGAGCAGTACTTC,CASSDGSLGSYEQYF,TRBJ2-7,.,.,TRBV6-1
TGTGCTAGTGGTTTGGGACAAACTGAAGCTTTCTTT,CASGLGQTEAFF,TRBJ1-1,few,.,TRBV12-5
TGTGCCAGCCGACCGGGGGGGAATAGCAATCAGCCCCAGCATTTT,CASRPGGNSNQPQHF,TRBJ1-5,.,.,TRBV28
TGTGCCAGCAGCCCCCGTGGGGGTGAAGACAATGAGCAGTTCTTC,CASSPRGGEDNEQFF,TRBJ2-1,once,.,TRBV4-2
TGTGCCAGCTCACCCCAGGACAGGGGAAGTTGGACTAATGAAAAACTGTTTTTT,CASSPQDRGSWTNEKLFF,TRBJ1-4,.,TRBD1,TRBV18
TGTGCCAGCAGCTTTCCGGGGTTTTATCGGACCCAGTACTTC,CASSFPGFYRTQYF,TRBJ2-5,.,.,TRBV5-6
TGTGCCTGGAGTGTACGAGCTACTGAAGCTTTCTTT,CAWSVRATEAFF,TRBJ1-1,.,.,TRBV30
TGTGCCAGCAGCTCTGGACTAGCGGGGACGTCGAACACCGGGGAGCTGTTTTTT,CASSSGLAGTSNTGELFF,TRBJ2-2,.,TRBD2,TRBV7-2
TGCGCCAGCAGCCAACTGACTAGCAACAATGAGCAGTTCTTC,CASSQLTSNNEQFF,TRBJ2-1,.,TRBD2,TRBV4-1